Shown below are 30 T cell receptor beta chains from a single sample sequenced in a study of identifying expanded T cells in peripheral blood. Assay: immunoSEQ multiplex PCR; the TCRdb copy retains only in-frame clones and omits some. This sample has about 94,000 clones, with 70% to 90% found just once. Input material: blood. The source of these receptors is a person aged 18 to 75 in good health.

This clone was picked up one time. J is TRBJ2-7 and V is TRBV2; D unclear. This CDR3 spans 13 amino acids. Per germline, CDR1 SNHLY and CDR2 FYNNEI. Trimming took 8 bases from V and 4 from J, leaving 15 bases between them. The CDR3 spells CASGHSFWYEQYF. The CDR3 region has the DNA TGTGCCAGCGGCCACTCCTTTTGGTACGAGCAGTACTTC.

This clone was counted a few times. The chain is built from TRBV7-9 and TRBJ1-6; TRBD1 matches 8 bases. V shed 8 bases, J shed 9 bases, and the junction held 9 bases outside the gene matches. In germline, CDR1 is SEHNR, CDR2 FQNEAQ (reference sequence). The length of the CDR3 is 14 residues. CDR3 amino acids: CASGAGTGLSPLHF. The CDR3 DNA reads TGTGCCAGCGGGGCCGGGACAGGACTTTCACCCCTCCACTTT.

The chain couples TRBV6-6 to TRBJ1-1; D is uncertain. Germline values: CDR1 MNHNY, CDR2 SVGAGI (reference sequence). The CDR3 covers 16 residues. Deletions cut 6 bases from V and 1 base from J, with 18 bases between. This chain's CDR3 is CASSKPSGFGNTEAFF. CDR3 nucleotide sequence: TGTGCCAGCAGCAAACCGTCGGGATTTGGGAACACTGAAGCTTTCTTT.

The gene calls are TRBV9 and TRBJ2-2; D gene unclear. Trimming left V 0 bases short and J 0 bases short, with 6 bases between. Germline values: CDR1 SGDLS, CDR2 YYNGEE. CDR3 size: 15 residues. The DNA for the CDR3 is TGTGCCAGCAGCGTAGGTGGTGCGAACACCGGGGAGCTGTTTTTT. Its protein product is CASSVGGANTGELFF. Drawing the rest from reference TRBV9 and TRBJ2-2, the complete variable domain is DSGVTQTPKHLITATGQRVTLRCSPRSGDLSVYWYQQSLDQGLQFLIQYYNGEERAKGNILERFSAQQFPDLHSELNLSSLELGDSALYFCASSVGGANTGELFFGEGSRLTVL.

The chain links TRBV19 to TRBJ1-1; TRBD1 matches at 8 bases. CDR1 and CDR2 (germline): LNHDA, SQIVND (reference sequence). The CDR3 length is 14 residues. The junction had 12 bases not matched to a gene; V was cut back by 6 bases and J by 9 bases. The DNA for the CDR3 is TGTGCCAGTAGCGGACAGGGCGAAGGGACCCAAGCTTTCTTT. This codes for CASSGQGEGTQAFF.

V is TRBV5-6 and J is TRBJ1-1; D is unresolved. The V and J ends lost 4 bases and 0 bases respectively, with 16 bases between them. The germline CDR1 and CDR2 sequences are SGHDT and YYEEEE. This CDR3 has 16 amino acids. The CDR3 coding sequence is TGTGCCAGCAGCCCGACGGACTACCGAATGAACACTGAAGCTTTCTTT. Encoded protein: CASSPTDYRMNTEAFF. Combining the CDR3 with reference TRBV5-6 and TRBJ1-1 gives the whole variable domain DAGVTQSPTHLIKTRGQQVTLRCSPKSGHDTVSWYQQALGQGPQFIFQYYEEEERQRGNFPDRFSGHQFPNYSSELNVNALLLGDSALYLCASSPTDYRMNTEAFFGQGTRLTVV.

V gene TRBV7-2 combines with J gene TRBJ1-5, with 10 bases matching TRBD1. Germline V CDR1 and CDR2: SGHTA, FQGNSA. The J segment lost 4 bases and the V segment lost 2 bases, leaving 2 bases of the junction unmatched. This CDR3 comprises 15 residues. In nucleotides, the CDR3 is TGTGCCAGCAGCTTACCGGGACAGGGGAATCAGCCCCAGCATTTT. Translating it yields CASSLPGQGNQPQHF.

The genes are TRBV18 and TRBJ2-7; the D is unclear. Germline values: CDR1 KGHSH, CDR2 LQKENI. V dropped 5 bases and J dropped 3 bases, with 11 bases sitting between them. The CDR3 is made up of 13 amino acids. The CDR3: CASSGKEYYEQYF. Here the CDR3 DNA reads TGTGCCAGCTCAGGGAAAGAGTACTACGAGCAGTACTTC.

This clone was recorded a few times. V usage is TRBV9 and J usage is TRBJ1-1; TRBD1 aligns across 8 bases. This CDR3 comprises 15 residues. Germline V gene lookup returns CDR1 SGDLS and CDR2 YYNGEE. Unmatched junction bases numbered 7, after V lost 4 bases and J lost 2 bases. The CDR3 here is CASSREGQANTEAFF. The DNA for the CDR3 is TGTGCCAGCAGCAGAGAGGGACAGGCCAACACTGAAGCTTTCTTT.

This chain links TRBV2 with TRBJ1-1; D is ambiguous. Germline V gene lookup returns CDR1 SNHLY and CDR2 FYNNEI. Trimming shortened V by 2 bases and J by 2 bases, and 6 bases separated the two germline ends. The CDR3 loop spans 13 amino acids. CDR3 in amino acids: CASSEQSNTEAFF. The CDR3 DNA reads TGTGCCAGCAGTGAACAAAGTAACACTGAAGCTTTCTTT.

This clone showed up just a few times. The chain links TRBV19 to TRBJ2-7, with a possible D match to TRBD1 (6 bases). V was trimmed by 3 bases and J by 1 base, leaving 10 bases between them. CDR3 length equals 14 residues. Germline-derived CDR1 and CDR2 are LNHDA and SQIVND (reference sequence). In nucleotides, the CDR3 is TGTGCCAGTAGTATCGCGCAGGGGTCCTACGAGCAGTACTTC. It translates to CASSIAQGSYEQYF. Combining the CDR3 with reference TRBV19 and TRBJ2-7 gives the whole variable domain DGGITQSPKYLFRKEGQNVTLSCEQNLNHDAMYWYRQDPGQGLRLIYYSQIVNDFQKGDIAEGYSVSREKKESFPLTVTSAQKNPTAFYLCASSIAQGSYEQYFGPGTRLTVT.

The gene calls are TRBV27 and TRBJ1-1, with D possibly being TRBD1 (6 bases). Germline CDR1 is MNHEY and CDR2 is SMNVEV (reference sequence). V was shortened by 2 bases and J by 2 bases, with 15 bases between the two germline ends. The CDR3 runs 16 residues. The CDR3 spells CASSLVGQPANTEAFF. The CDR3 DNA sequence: TGTGCCAGCAGTTTAGTCGGACAGCCAGCAAACACTGAAGCTTTCTTT.

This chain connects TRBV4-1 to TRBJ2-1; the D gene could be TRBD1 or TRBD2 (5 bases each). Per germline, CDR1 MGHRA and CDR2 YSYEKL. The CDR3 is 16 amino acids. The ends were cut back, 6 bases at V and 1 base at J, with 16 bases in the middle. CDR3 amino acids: CASRQVGALSYNEQFF. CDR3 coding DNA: TGCGCCAGCAGGCAGGTCGGGGCCTTATCCTACAATGAGCAGTTCTTC.

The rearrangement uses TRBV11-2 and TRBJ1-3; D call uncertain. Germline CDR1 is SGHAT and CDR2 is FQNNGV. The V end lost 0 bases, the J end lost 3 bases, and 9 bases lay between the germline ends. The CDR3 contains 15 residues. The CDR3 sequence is CASSLDAGHGNTIYF. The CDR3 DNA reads TGTGCCAGCAGCTTAGATGCAGGCCATGGAAACACCATATATTTT.

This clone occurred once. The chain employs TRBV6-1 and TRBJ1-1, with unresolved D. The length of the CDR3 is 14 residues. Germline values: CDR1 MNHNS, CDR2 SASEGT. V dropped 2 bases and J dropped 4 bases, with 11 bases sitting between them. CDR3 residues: CASSEYPVGTEAFF. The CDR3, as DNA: TGTGCCAGCAGTGAATATCCGGTAGGCACTGAAGCTTTCTTT.

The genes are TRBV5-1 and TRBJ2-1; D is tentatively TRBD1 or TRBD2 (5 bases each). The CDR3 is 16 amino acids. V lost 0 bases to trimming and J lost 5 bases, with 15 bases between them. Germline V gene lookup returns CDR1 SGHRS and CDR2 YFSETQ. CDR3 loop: CASSLAPLGPNNEQFF. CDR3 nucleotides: TGCGCCAGCAGCTTGGCCCCGCTGGGACCAAACAATGAGCAGTTCTTC.

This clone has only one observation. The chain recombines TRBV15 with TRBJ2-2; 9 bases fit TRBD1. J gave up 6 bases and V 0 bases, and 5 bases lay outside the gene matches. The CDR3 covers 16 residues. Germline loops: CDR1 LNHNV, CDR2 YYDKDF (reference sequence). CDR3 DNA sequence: TGTGCCACCAGCAGAGATTGGGACAGGGACGCCGGGGAGCTGTTTTTT. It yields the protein CATSRDWDRDAGELFF.

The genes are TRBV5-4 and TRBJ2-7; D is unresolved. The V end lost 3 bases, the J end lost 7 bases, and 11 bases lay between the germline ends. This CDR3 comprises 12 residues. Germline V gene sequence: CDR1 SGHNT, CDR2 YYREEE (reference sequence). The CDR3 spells CASSSTRQEQYF. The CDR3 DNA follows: TGTGCCAGCAGCTCCACTCGTCAGGAGCAGTACTTC.

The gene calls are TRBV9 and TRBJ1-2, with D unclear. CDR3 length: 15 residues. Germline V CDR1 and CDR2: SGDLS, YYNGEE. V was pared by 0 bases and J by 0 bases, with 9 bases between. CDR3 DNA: TGTGCCAGCAGCGTAGTCACAGACACTAACTATGGCTACACCTTC. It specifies CASSVVTDTNYGYTF.

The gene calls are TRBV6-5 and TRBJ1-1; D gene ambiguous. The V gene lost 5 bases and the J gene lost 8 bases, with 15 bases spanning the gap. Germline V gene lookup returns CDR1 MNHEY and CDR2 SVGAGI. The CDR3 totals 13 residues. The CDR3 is CASSNRLGTEAFF. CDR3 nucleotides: TGTGCCAGCAGTAATCGGCTGGGAACCGAAGCTTTCTTT.

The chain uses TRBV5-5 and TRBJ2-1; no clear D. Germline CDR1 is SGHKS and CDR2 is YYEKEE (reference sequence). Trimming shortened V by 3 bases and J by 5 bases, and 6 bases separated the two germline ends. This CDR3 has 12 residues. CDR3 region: CASSYQNNEQFF. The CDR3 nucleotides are TGTGCCAGCAGCTACCAGAACAATGAGCAGTTCTTC.

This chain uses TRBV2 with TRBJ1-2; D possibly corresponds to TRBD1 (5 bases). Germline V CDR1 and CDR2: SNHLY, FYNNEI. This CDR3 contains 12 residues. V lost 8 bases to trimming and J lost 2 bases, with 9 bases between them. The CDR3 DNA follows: TGTGCCAGCGGGCGGGGGAACTATGGCTACACCTTC. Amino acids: CASGRGNYGYTF.

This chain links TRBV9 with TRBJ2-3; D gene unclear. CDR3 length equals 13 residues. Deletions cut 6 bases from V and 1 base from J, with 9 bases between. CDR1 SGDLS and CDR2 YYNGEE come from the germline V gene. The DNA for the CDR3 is TGTGCCAGCACATCGGTAGGCACAGATACGCAGTATTTT. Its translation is CASTSVGTDTQYF.

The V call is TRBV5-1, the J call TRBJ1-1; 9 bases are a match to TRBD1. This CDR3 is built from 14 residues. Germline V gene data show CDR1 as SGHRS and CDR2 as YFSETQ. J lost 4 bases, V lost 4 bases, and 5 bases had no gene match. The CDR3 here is CASSRDRATTEAFF. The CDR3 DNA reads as TGCGCCAGCAGCAGGGACAGGGCGACCACTGAAGCTTTCTTT.

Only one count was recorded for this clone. The CDR3 DNA sequence: TGTGCCAGCGGGGGACAGGGAACGGTCGATGAGCAGTTCTTC. Its protein product is CASGGQGTVDEQFF. The gene calls are TRBV6-1 and TRBJ2-1, with 9 bases identical to TRBD1. J was trimmed by 8 bases and V by 8 bases; bases with no gene match: 10. Germline CDR1 is MNHNS and CDR2 is SASEGT. The CDR3 is 14 amino acids.

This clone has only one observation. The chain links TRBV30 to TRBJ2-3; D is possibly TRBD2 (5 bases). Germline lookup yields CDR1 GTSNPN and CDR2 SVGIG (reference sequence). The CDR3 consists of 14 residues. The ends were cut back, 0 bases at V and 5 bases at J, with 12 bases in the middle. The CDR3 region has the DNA TGTGCCTGGAGTGTGGGGTCACGGGAAGATACGCAGTATTTT. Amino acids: CAWSVGSREDTQYF.

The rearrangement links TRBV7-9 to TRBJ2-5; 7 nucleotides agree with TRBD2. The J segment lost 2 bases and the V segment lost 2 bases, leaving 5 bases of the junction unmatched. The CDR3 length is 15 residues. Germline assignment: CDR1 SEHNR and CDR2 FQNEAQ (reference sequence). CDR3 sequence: CASSLSSGYQETQYF. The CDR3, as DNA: TGTGCCAGCAGCTTATCTAGCGGTTATCAAGAGACCCAGTACTTC.

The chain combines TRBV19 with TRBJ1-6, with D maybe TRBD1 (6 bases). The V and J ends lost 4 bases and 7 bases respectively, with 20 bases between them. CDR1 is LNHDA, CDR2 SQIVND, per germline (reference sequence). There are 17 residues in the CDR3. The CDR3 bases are TGTGCCAGTAGTAACGTTTACGGGGGCAGGGCGAATTCACCCCTCCACTTT. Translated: CASSNVYGGRANSPLHF. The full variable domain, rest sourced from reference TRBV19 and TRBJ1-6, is DGGITQSPKYLFRKEGQNVTLSCEQNLNHDAMYWYRQDPGQGLRLIYYSQIVNDFQKGDIAEGYSVSREKKESFPLTVTSAQKNPTAFYLCASSNVYGGRANSPLHFGNGTRLTVT.

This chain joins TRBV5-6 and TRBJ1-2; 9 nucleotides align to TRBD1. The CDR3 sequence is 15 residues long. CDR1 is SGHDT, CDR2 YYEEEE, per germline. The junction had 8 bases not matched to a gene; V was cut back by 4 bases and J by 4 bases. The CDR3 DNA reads TGTGCCAGCAGCGCCGGGACAGGGCTCGGCTATGGCTACACCTTC. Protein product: CASSAGTGLGYGYTF.

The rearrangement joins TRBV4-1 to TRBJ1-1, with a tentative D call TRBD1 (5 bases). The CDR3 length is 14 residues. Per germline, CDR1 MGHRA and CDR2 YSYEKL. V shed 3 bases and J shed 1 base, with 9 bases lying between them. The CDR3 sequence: CASSQVTANTEAFF. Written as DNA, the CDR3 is TGCGCCAGCAGCCAGGTGACAGCGAACACTGAAGCTTTCTTT.